This T cell receptor (beta chain) was observed in a study of prognosis after radiotherapy for stage I lung cancer. V lost 0 bases, J lost 13 bases, and 3 bases stayed unmatched. Germline V gene sequence: CDR1 LGHNA, CDR2 YNFKEQ. The CDR3 runs to 13 residues. This clonotype has at least ten counts. Two-round multiplex PCR on genomic DNA was the method by which TCR beta CDR3 was amplified. Primers (each specific to one TRBV or TRBJ gene) were used in first-round PCR. TCRdb independently ran MiXCR on the multiplex PCR reads; one entry per CDR3 protein. The sample yields 17,000 or so distinct CDR3 sequences, roughly 28% seen once.

The chain recombines TRBV4-2 with TRBJ2-1; 10 bases agree with TRBD2. Sequenced material: PBMCs, taken before or after stereotactic body radiation therapy (not recorded which). The sequence came from a donor over 45 with non-small cell lung cancer. The DNA of the CDR3 is TGTGCCAGCAGCCAAGACCTAGCGGGAGCTCAGTTCTTC. As protein: CASSQDLAGAQFF.